This note documents a single TCR beta chain sequence. The entry originates in a study of blood T cell repertoires in COVID-19. The CDR3 spans 13 residues. After removal of 8 bases from V and 4 bases from J, the junction contained 2 bases not matched to a gene. CDR1 MNHEY and CDR2 SMNVEV come from the germline V gene (reference sequence). The data were produced by immunoSEQ multiplex PCR, yet TCRdb's version contains in-frame clones alone and is incomplete. The table lists about 190,000 clones, 65% to 85% of them singletons. The chain carries TRBV27 and TRBJ2-2; 9 bases align to TRBD2. This sequence was found in a woman in her twenties or thirties who had recovered from COVID-19. The source material was PBMCs or T cells enriched from blood (not recorded which). The CDR3 nucleotides are TGTGCCAGCGTTAGCGGGGGCACCGGGGAGCTGTTTTTT. It specifies CASVSGGTGELFF.